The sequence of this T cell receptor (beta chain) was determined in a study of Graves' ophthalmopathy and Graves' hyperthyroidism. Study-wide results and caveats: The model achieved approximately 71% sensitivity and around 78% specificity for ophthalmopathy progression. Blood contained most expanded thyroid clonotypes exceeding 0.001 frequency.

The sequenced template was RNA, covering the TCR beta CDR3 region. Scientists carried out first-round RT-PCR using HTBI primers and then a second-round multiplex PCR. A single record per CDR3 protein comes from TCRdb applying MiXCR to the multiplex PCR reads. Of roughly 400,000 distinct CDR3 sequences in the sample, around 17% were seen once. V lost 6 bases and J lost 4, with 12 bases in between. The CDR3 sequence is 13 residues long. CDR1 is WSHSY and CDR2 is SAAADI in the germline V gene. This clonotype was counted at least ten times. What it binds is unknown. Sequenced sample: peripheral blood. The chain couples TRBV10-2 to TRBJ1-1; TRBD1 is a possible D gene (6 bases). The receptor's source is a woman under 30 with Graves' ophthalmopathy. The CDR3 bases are TGCGCCAGCAGGGGGGGCCTCGGCACTGAAGCTTTCTTT. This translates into CASRGGLGTEAFF.